These 28 T cell receptor beta chains were all obtained from the same sample, sequenced in a study of beta chain features in type 1 diabetes. General observations from the study: In every one of the four CD4+ subsets, TCRB CDR3s were moderately but significantly shorter in Type 1 diabetes patients.

cDNA synthesis used the whole RNA isolate, giving expressed TCRB sequences. TCRdb's table, derived via immunoSEQ multiplex PCR, lists solely in-frame clones and lacks some. The repertoire consists of about 150,000 clones, with 10% to 15% occurring once and the leading ten covering less than 1.5%. Their specific antigens are unknown. Sequencing was carried out using central memory CD4+ T cells from blood. The receptors were gathered from a young man with type 1 diabetes.

The rearrangement joins TRBV7-9 to TRBJ2-2; 9 positions agree with TRBD1. The ends lost 4 bases at V and 5 bases at J; junction bases unmatched: 2. From germline, CDR1 is SEHNR and CDR2 FQNEAQ (reference sequence). The CDR3 covers 14 residues. In DNA form, the CDR3 reads TGTGCCAGCAGCTCACAGGGGGCAACCGGGGAGCTGTTTTTT. Translation gives CASSSQGATGELFF.

This clone has more than one count but fewer than ten. The J gene is TRBJ2-3, the V gene TRBV10-3; 9 nucleotides match TRBD2. V dropped 6 bases and J dropped 6; count of bases not matched to a gene: 19. CDR1 is ENHRY and CDR2 is SYGVKD in the germline V gene. The CDR3 runs 18 residues. This CDR3 reads CAISDQASGTASPDTQYF. In DNA form, the CDR3 reads TGTGCCATCAGCGACCAGGCTAGCGGGACAGCCAGTCCCGATACGCAGTATTTT.

This clone has more than one count but fewer than ten. The chain carries TRBV6-5 and TRBJ2-2; 7 nucleotides align to TRBD1. CDR1 MNHEY and CDR2 SVGAGI come from the germline V gene. This CDR3 has 16 amino acids. Trimming removed 2 bases from V and 4 bases from J; junction bases left unmatched: 7. The CDR3 DNA is TGTGCCAGCAGTTACGTGGACAGGAGCAGCACCGGGGAGCTGTTTTTT. It encodes CASSYVDRSSTGELFF.

This clone was seen a few times. The CDR3 DNA is TGTGCCAGCAGCCCAGGGACAGCCGGTGGCTACACCTTC. Its translation is CASSPGTAGGYTF. The chain uses TRBV11-2 and TRBJ1-2, with TRBD1 identical over 7 bases. The CDR3 sequence is 13 residues long. CDR1 and CDR2 (germline): SGHAT, FQNNGV. J gave up 7 bases and V 5 bases, and 7 bases lay outside the gene matches. The full variable domain, with the rest looked up from reference TRBV11-2 and TRBJ1-2, is EAGVAQSPRYKIIEKRQSVAFWCNPISGHATLYWYQQILGQGPKLLIQFQNNGVVDDSQLPKDRFSAERLKGVDSTLKIQPAKLEDSAVYLCASSPGTAGGYTFGSGTRLTVV.

V and J are TRBV25-1 and TRBJ2-1; weak D call: TRBD2 (6 bases). V lost 3 bases to trimming and J lost 0 bases, with 9 bases between them. There are 15 residues in the CDR3. Per the germline V gene, CDR1 is MGHDK and CDR2 is SYGVNS. The CDR3 loop reads CASSEVGGSYNEQFF. The CDR3 coding sequence is TGTGCCAGCAGTGAGGTGGGGGGCTCCTACAATGAGCAGTTCTTC. The variable domain in full, completed from reference TRBV25-1 and TRBJ2-1, reads EADIYQTPRYLVIGTGKKITLECSQTMGHDKMYWYQQDPGMELHLIHYSYGVNSTEKGDLSSESTVSRIRTEHFPLTLESARPSHTSQYLCASSEVGGSYNEQFFGPGTRLTVL.

This chain uses TRBV30 with TRBJ1-1; D is unresolved. Between the trimmed V and J ends, which lost 2 bases and 10 bases, there was a span of 14 bases. CDR1 GTSNPN and CDR2 SVGIG come from the germline V gene (reference sequence). The CDR3 consists of 12 residues. The chain's CDR3 is CAWSSSGVGAFF. DNA for the CDR3: TGTGCCTGGAGTTCCTCCGGGGTAGGAGCTTTCTTT. Full variable domain (outside the CDR3, taken from reference TRBV30 and TRBJ1-1): SQTIHQWPATLVQPVGSPLSLECTVEGTSNPNLYWYRQAAGRGLQLLFYSVGIGQISSEVPQNLSASRPQDRQFILSSKKLLLSDSGFYLCAWSSSGVGAFFGQGTRLTVV.

This clone showed up just a few times. The rearrangement links TRBV27 to TRBJ2-3; TRBD1 agrees at 11 bases. Germline V gene sequence: CDR1 MNHEY, CDR2 SMNVEV (reference sequence). CDR3 length equals 16 residues. The junction had 14 bases not matched to a gene; V was cut back by 8 bases and J by 7 bases. In DNA form, the CDR3 reads TGTGCCAGCGCGGACGTCGGACAGGGGGCGCTTAATACGCAGTATTTT. It translates to CASADVGQGALNTQYF.

This chain links TRBV30 with TRBJ2-3, with D hard to call. Germline V lookup: CDR1 GTSNPN, CDR2 SVGIG (reference sequence). CDR3 length equals 12 residues. V was trimmed by 5 bases and J by 6 bases, leaving 12 bases between them. CDR3 sequence: CAWQSLPDTQYF. The CDR3 nucleotides read TGTGCCTGGCAGTCCCTCCCCGATACGCAGTATTTT.

About this clone itself: A much larger clone differs from this one at a single base, so this may be a read error. The chain couples TRBV6-5 to TRBJ2-7; D remains ambiguous. Germline CDR1 and CDR2: MNHEY and SVGAGI. CDR3 size: 14 residues. Here the CDR3 reads CTSSYALITGEQYF. The CDR3 nucleotides are TGTACCAGCAGTTACGCCCTAATTACCGGCGAGCAGTACTTC.

V is TRBV29-1 and J is TRBJ2-5, with D possibly matching TRBD2 (7 bases). The germline gives CDR1 SQVTM, CDR2 ANQGSEA. CDR3 length equals 13 residues. V was pared by 2 bases and J by 4 bases, with 11 bases between. CDR3: CSVERGAGETQYF. In nucleotides, the CDR3 is TGCAGCGTTGAACGGGGGGCTGGAGAGACCCAGTACTTC.

The chain links TRBV5-4 to TRBJ2-5; a possible D gene is TRBD1 (6 bases). This CDR3 has 14 residues. Trimming cost V 5 bases and J 3 bases, with 14 bases left between them. Germline-derived CDR1 and CDR2 are SGHNT and YYREEE (reference sequence). CDR3 amino acids: CASSLTQGKETQYF. CDR3 sequence (DNA): TGTGCCAGCAGTCTGACACAGGGAAAAGAGACCCAGTACTTC.

This clone was counted a few times. V and J are TRBV5-4 and TRBJ2-7; tentative D call: TRBD2 (5 bases). This CDR3 has 16 residues. Germline lookup yields CDR1 SGHNT and CDR2 YYREEE (reference sequence). Trimming removed 4 bases at V and 0 bases at J, with 17 bases between. The CDR3: CASSTPSGTSSYEQYF. DNA for the CDR3: TGTGCCAGCAGCACTCCCTCGGGAACATCCTCCTACGAGCAGTACTTC.

This clone showed up just a few times. The chain has TRBV27 and TRBJ1-6; no firm D call. Trimming shortened V by 3 bases and J by 5 bases, and 5 bases separated the two germline ends. Germline loops: CDR1 MNHEY, CDR2 SMNVEV (reference sequence). This CDR3 has 13 residues. The CDR3 nucleotides read TGTGCCAGCAGTTTTTACCATAATTCACCCCTCCACTTT. The encoded protein is CASSFYHNSPLHF.

In this sample, this clone turned up a few times. The genes are TRBV9 and TRBJ2-1; 7 bases are a match to TRBD1. CDR1 and CDR2 from the germline V gene are SGDLS and YYNGEE. The CDR3 covers 17 residues. The junction had 12 bases not matched to a gene; V was cut back by 2 bases and J by 4 bases. CDR3 amino acids: CASSVDRTGLQYNEQFF. CDR3 DNA: TGTGCCAGCAGCGTTGACCGGACAGGTCTACAATACAATGAGCAGTTCTTC.

The rearrangement links TRBV7-2 to TRBJ1-2; 10 nucleotides match TRBD1. Germline CDR1 and CDR2: SGHTA and FQGNSA. Losses at the gene ends were 4 bases for V and 2 bases for J; bases not matched to a gene: 10. The CDR3 loop spans 17 amino acids. CDR3 coding DNA: TGTGCCAGCAGCTCCCAGGTGGGACAGGGGCCGAACTATGGCTACACCTTC. As protein: CASSSQVGQGPNYGYTF. The complete variable domain, with remaining parts taken from reference TRBV7-2 and TRBJ1-2, reads GAGVSQSPSNKVTEKGKDVELRCDPISGHTALYWYRQSLGQGLEFLIYFQGNSAPDKSGLPSDRFSAERTGGSVSTLTIQRTQQEDSAVYLCASSSQVGQGPNYGYTFGSGTRLTVV.

This clone showed up just a few times. The V gene is TRBV11-2, the J gene TRBJ1-1; a weak D match, TRBD1 (5 bases). The CDR3 runs to 14 residues. Germline V gene sequence: CDR1 SGHAT, CDR2 FQNNGV. Trimming took off 5 bases at V and 1 base at J, with 11 bases between the two ends. The DNA for the CDR3 is TGTGCCAGCAGCCCCGGGACGGAGAACACTGAAGCTTTCTTT. It yields the protein CASSPGTENTEAFF.

Concerning this clone itself: Within the sample, other DNA sequences also encode this same CDR3. This chain joins TRBV7-9 and TRBJ1-1; D ambiguous. Germline V gene lookup returns CDR1 SEHNR and CDR2 FQNEAQ (reference sequence). Trimming pared 2 bases from V and 6 bases from J, leaving 10 bases between. The CDR3 length is 13 residues. DNA of the CDR3: TGTGCCAGCAGCTTACCAGGATTGCCTGAAGCTTTCTTT. It yields the protein CASSLPGLPEAFF. The full variable domain, in which reference TRBV7-9 and TRBJ1-1 provide the parts outside the CDR3, is DTGVSQNPRHKITKRGQNVTFRCDPISEHNRLYWYRQTLGQGPEFLTYFQNEAQLEKSRLLSDRFSAERPKGSFSTLEIQRTEQGDSAMYLCASSLPGLPEAFFGQGTRLTVV.

This clone turned up a few times. The V call is TRBV29-1, the J call TRBJ1-4; D is ambiguous. V was shortened by 3 bases and J by 7 bases, with 15 bases between the two germline ends. The CDR3 extends over 14 amino acids. The V gene's germline CDR1 is SQVTM and CDR2 ANQGSEA. In DNA, the CDR3 is TGCAGCGTTGAGGGCACGACGACGGGTGAAAAACTGTTTTTT. Protein product: CSVEGTTTGEKLFF. Variable domain in full (rest from reference TRBV29-1 and TRBJ1-4): SAVISQKPSRDICQRGTSLTIQCQVDSQVTMMFWYRQQPGQSLTLIATANQGSEATYESGFVIDKFPISRPNLTFSTLTVSNMSPEDSSIYLCSVEGTTTGEKLFFGSGTQLSVL.

The chain recombines TRBV30 with TRBJ1-4; possible D gene TRBD1, 6 bases. The germline CDR1 and CDR2 sequences are GTSNPN and SVGIG (reference sequence). V shed 0 bases and J shed 7 bases, with 15 bases lying between them. The CDR3 has 15 amino acids. DNA of the CDR3: TGTGCCTGGAGTGTGGGGGGTTCGGACAGTGAAAAACTGTTTTTT. Protein: CAWSVGGSDSEKLFF.

In its sample, this clone was seen a few times. J is TRBJ1-2 and V is TRBV27; weak D call: TRBD1 (5 bases). The CDR3 is 14 amino acids. V was trimmed by 3 bases and J by 1 base, leaving 9 bases between them. Germline V lookup: CDR1 MNHEY, CDR2 SMNVEV (reference sequence). CDR3 sequence (DNA): TGTGCCAGCAGTTTGGGACGGAATAACTATGGCTACACCTTC. Residues: CASSLGRNNYGYTF.

The chain links TRBV4-1 to TRBJ1-1; 7 bases are a match to TRBD1. In germline, CDR1 is MGHRA, CDR2 YSYEKL. The V segment lost 3 bases and the J segment 3 bases; nucleotides outside the gene matches: 7. CDR3 length: 15 residues. For the CDR3, the DNA is TGCGCCAGCAGCCAGATCGGCAGGGGGGACACTGAAGCTTTCTTT. This translates into CASSQIGRGDTEAFF.

This clone was seen more than once but under ten times. The genes are TRBV14 and TRBJ1-2, with D possibly being TRBD1 (5 bases). This CDR3 has 14 amino acids. Between the trimmed V and J ends, which lost 1 base and 4 bases, there was a span of 10 bases. Germline V gene lookup returns CDR1 SGHDN and CDR2 FVKESK. CDR3: CASSQVGTGYGYTF. The DNA for the CDR3 is TGTGCCAGCAGCCAAGTCGGGACGGGCTATGGCTACACCTTC.

As concerns this clone: The sample contains more than one DNA sequence encoding this CDR3. The chain recombines TRBV29-1 with TRBJ2-7; D is perhaps TRBD2 (7 bases). CDR3 length: 14 amino acids. V lost 6 bases and J lost 3, with 18 bases in between. Germline CDR1 SQVTM, CDR2 ANQGSEA. CDR3 DNA: TGCAGCGTCGGAGGGGGAGGGATGTTCTACGAGCAGTACTTC. As protein: CSVGGGGMFYEQYF.

This clone showed up just a few times. This chain connects TRBV19 to TRBJ1-5; 7 nucleotides line up with TRBD1. Germline trimming cut 5 bases from V and 6 bases from J; bases unmatched to any gene: 7. The germline V gene encodes CDR1 LNHDA and CDR2 SQIVND (reference sequence). CDR3 length: 14 amino acids. CDR3 sequence: CASSFEGAAQPQHF. Written as DNA, the CDR3 is TGTGCCAGTAGTTTTGAGGGGGCGGCTCAGCCCCAGCATTTT.

The chain recombines TRBV27 with TRBJ2-7, with 9 bases matching TRBD1. Germline assignment: CDR1 MNHEY and CDR2 SMNVEV (reference sequence). The CDR3 spans 12 residues. V shed 6 bases, J shed 5 bases, and the junction held 2 bases outside the gene matches. The CDR3: CASSGQGHEQYF. CDR3 coding DNA: TGTGCCAGCAGCGGACAGGGGCACGAGCAGTACTTC.

This clone was counted between two and nine times. The gene calls are TRBV6-5 and TRBJ1-1; D gene unclear. The CDR3 runs 16 residues. The V end was cut by 4 bases, the J end by 4 bases, with 19 bases between. Germline V gene lookup returns CDR1 MNHEY and CDR2 SVGAGI. The CDR3 DNA sequence: TGTGCCAGCAGTTCCAAGGCCCGGCCTGGTGGCACTGAAGCTTTCTTT. Residues: CASSSKARPGGTEAFF.

The chain recombines TRBV11-2 with TRBJ2-3; D is ambiguous. Per germline, CDR1 SGHAT and CDR2 FQNNGV. The CDR3 spans 15 residues. V was trimmed by 4 bases and J by 0 bases, leaving 11 bases between them. CDR3 in amino acids: CASSYRRQSTDTQYF. The CDR3 nucleotides are TGTGCCAGCAGCTACCGGCGGCAGAGCACAGATACGCAGTATTTT.

The chain combines TRBV30 with TRBJ1-6; D uncertain. The CDR3 is 14 amino acids. The V gene's germline CDR1 is GTSNPN and CDR2 SVGIG (reference sequence). Between the trimmed V and J ends, which lost 2 bases and 5 bases, there was a span of 10 bases. The CDR3 DNA sequence: TGTGCCTGGAGTCCATACAGCAATAATTCACCCCTCCACTTT. As protein: CAWSPYSNNSPLHF.